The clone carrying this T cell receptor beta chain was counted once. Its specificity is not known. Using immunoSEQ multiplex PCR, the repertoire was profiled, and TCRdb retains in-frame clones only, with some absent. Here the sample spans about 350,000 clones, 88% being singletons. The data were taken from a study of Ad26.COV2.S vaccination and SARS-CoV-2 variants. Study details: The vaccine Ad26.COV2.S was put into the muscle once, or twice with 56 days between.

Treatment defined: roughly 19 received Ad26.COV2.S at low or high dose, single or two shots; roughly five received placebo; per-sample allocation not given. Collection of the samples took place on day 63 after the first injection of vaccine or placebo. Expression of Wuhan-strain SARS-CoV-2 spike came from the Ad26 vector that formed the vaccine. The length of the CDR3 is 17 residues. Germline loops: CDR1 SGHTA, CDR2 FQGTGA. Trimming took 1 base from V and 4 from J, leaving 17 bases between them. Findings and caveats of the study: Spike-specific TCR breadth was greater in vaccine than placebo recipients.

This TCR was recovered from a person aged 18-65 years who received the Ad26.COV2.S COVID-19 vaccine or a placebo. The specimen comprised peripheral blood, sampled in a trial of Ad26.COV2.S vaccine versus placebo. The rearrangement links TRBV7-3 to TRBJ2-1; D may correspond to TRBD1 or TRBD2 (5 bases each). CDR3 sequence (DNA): TGTGCCAGCAGCTTAAACTTTGGGGGAGTTGGGTACAATGAGCAGTTCTTC. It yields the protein CASSLNFGGVGYNEQFF.